A single T cell receptor (beta chain) is shown here with its context. The antigen is not known. TCRdb keeps only in-frame clones here, not all; method: immunoSEQ multiplex PCR. Of 81,000 or so clones in the sample, about four fifths were seen once. The data were obtained in a study of radiotherapy plus CTLA-4 blockade in lung cancer. Study results and limitations: Following radiotherapy plus ipilimumab, tumor-derived TCR clones expanded in the blood.

This CDR3 comprises 19 residues. V lost 4 bases, J lost 1 base, and 14 bases stayed unmatched. Germline loops: CDR1 MGHRA, CDR2 YSYEKL. Sequenced here: peripheral blood, sampled from a patient treated with radiotherapy plus ipilimumab. The chain is built from TRBV4-1 and TRBJ2-4; the match to TRBD2 covers 9 bases. The source of this sequence is a human donor with non-small cell lung cancer whose response to radiotherapy plus ipilimumab could not be evaluated. Some clones in this sample may be carry-over from other donors' samples. The CDR3 coding sequence is TGCGCCAGCAGCCTCCTCGGGCGGGGGGGCCCCTTTGCCAAAAACATTCAGTACTTC. Protein sequence: CASSLLGRGGPFAKNIQYF.